This TCR beta chain was captured in a study of CD8 T cells in ankylosing spondylitis. The study's findings and limits: Blood from ankylosing spondylitis patients appeared to carry a characteristic roughly 8-variant TCR beta motif. Some motif variants were previously reported in reactive arthritis synovial fluid and blood.

This clonotype was counted at least ten times. What it binds is not known. By quantitative 5'-RACE with molecular barcodes, the TCR beta libraries were made. TCRdb used MiXCR to reprocess the 5' RACE reads, holding one entry per CDR3 protein. The sample shows roughly 150,000 distinct CDR3 sequences, roughly 6.6% of them seen only once. V shed 4 bases, J shed 3 bases, and the junction held 11 bases outside the gene matches. The CDR3 totals 16 residues. CDR1 and CDR2 (germline): DFQATT, SNEGSKA (reference sequence). The specimen sequenced was blood, either unsorted or a sorted T cell fraction (not recorded which). The TCR comes from a female donor with ankylosing spondylitis or in good health (not recorded which). The rearrangement links TRBV20-1 to TRBJ2-3, with 9 nucleotides matching TRBD2. In DNA, the CDR3 is TGCAGTGCTAACCCCCCCTCGGCGGGGGGGACAGATACGCAGTATTTT. Amino acid sequence: CSANPPSAGGTDTQYF.